This T cell receptor (beta chain) was sequenced in a study of blood T cell repertoires in COVID-19. Study-level information: Material from acute and convalescent COVID-19 was sourced from the United States, Italy and Spain. T cells, B-cell-depleted T cells, or PBMCs supplied cDNA or gDNA.

Only one count was recorded for this clone. In the study's own analysis: Cell counts per sample came from amplifying reference gene primers. Clones were read by immunoSEQ multiplex PCR, and TCRdb kept only the in-frame ones, dropping some. The V and J calls and the clone size are those of that table, but D and trimming were determined from the DNA. The sample includes more than 95,000 clones, around nine tenths seen only once; the top ten take 4.5% to 6%. Germline loops: CDR1 MNHNY, CDR2 SVGAGI (reference sequence). The CDR3 is made up of 15 amino acids. Deletions cut 2 bases from V and 1 base from J, with 11 bases between.

Sequencing input: peripheral blood. The rearrangement joins TRBV6-6 to TRBJ1-1; TRBD1 is a possible D gene (6 bases). This clonotype was sampled from a human donor in a cohort sampled during active COVID-19. The CDR3 reads CASSYPPTGNTEAFF. CDR3 sequence (DNA): TGTGCCAGCAGTTACCCGCCGACAGGGAACACTGAAGCTTTCTTT.